This entry concerns a single TCR beta chain. Clones were sequenced by immunoSEQ multiplex PCR, and TCRdb holds only the in-frame ones, with some missing. The table lists roughly 500,000 clones, 89% of them singletons. The CDR3 length is 12 residues. In germline, CDR1 is MDHEN, CDR2 SYDVKM. V shed 6 bases and J 7 bases; nucleotides not matched to a gene: 5. The data originate from a study of blood T cell repertoires in COVID-19. Sequencing was performed on peripheral blood. This TCR derives from a man aged 18 to 29 with COVID-19, enrolled during active disease. The chain couples TRBV28 to TRBJ1-1, with 7 bases identical to TRBD1. The CDR3 spells CASSPGQLEAFF. CDR3 DNA sequence: TGTGCCAGCAGCCCGGGACAGCTTGAAGCTTTCTTT.